Listed below are T cell receptor beta chains from one sample, sequenced in a study of T-cell memory formation after mild COVID-19. In TCRdb, the 5' RACE reads were re-called with MiXCR into one record per CDR3 protein. The sample carries 200,000 to 300,000 distinct CDR3 sequences, 15% to 17% recorded once. The sequenced sample was PBMCs or a T cell subset sorted from them (not recorded which). These receptors originate from an adult woman who had mild COVID-19 (a few samples of this study predate the infection). Cell type and time point are not known. Both conserved end residues are part of each CDR3. Fields, in order: CDR3 DNA, CDR3 protein, D gene, clone size, V gene, J gene. The D gene is left open where the match is weak. Size tells how often a clone was seen (once, few, many) or the class of an expanded clone, and some rows leave it out.

DNA: TGTGCCAGCAGCCAAGAAGGACTAGCGGGGGGAGATACGCAGTATTTT
CDR3: CASSQEGLAGGDTQYF
D: TRBD2
size: few
V: TRBV7-2
J: TRBJ2-3

DNA: TGCGCCAGCAGCCAAGATTGGACAGGGGGCGGCACCGGGGAGCTGTTTTTT
CDR3: CASSQDWTGGGTGELFF
D: TRBD1
size: NA
V: TRBV4-3
J: TRBJ2-2

DNA: TGTGCCACCAGTGATTCAAACAGGGTTAGCGAGCAGTACTTC
CDR3: CATSDSNRVSEQYF
D: NA
size: NA
V: TRBV24-1
J: TRBJ2-7

DNA: TGCGCCAGCAGGGGAGGGAGCTCCTACAATGAGCAGTTCTTC
CDR3: CASRGGSSYNEQFF
D: TRBD2
size: few
V: TRBV5-1
J: TRBJ2-1

DNA: TGCGCCAGCAGCCAGAGACCCTTTAGCGGGGGGCTACAAGAGACCCAGTACTTC
CDR3: CASSQRPFSGGLQETQYF
D: TRBD2
size: few
V: TRBV4-3
J: TRBJ2-5

DNA: TGTGCCAGCTCACCACAGGCGGATACGCAGTATTTT
CDR3: CASSPQADTQYF
D: NA
size: NA
V: TRBV18
J: TRBJ2-3

DNA: TGTGCCAGCAGTGAACAGGGGGGTTCCTACAATGAGCAGTTCTTC
CDR3: CASSEQGGSYNEQFF
D: NA
size: few
V: TRBV6-1
J: TRBJ2-1

DNA: TGTGCCAGCGCGGAGAGACTAGCGGTTAATGAGCAGTTCTTC
CDR3: CASAERLAVNEQFF
D: TRBD2
size: many
V: TRBV9
J: TRBJ2-1

DNA: TGTGCCAGCAGAAGACAGGGGGAGCCCTACGAGCAGTACTTC
CDR3: CASRRQGEPYEQYF
D: TRBD1
size: few
V: TRBV12-3/TRBV12-4
J: TRBJ2-7

DNA: TGTGCCAGCAGGTTACACCAGAACACTGAAGCTTTCTTT
CDR3: CASRLHQNTEAFF
D: NA
size: NA
V: TRBV14
J: TRBJ1-1

DNA: TGTGCCTGGAACCGACTCACCTATACCGGGGAGCTGTTTTTT
CDR3: CAWNRLTYTGELFF
D: NA
size: many
V: TRBV30
J: TRBJ2-2

DNA: TGTGCCACCAGTGATTTGAATTCCGGGCAGGCTGGGGCCAACGTCCTGACTTTC
CDR3: CATSDLNSGQAGANVLTF
D: NA
size: NA
V: TRBV24-1
J: TRBJ2-6

DNA: TGTGCCTGTGGGCCGATAGCGGGGTCCTACAATGAGCAGTTCTTC
CDR3: CACGPIAGSYNEQFF
D: TRBD2
size: NA
V: TRBV30
J: TRBJ2-1

DNA: TGCAGTGCTAGAGCGGCAGGGTCTACCTATGGCTACACCTTC
CDR3: CSARAAGSTYGYTF
D: NA
size: few
V: TRBV20-1
J: TRBJ1-2

DNA: TGTGCCAGCAGTCTAGCGGGAGTGTACGAGCAGTACTTC
CDR3: CASSLAGVYEQYF
D: TRBD2
size: many
V: TRBV27
J: TRBJ2-7

DNA: TGTGCCAGCTCACCCCCGAATGGGGGACTAGTTTATGAGCAGTTCTTC
CDR3: CASSPPNGGLVYEQFF
D: TRBD2
size: NA
V: TRBV18
J: TRBJ2-1

DNA: TGTGCCAGCAGCCCCCGGACACTGGACACCGGGGAGCTGTTTTTT
CDR3: CASSPRTLDTGELFF
D: NA
size: few
V: TRBV7-6
J: TRBJ2-2

DNA: TGTGCCAGCAGTTTACTTTATCAGCCCCAGCATTTT
CDR3: CASSLLYQPQHF
D: NA
size: few
V: TRBV28
J: TRBJ1-5

DNA: TGTGCCAGCAGCTTATTGGGTCCGACCGAGCGACACGGTGAGCAGTTCTTC
CDR3: CASSLLGPTERHGEQFF
D: NA
size: NA
V: TRBV7-2
J: TRBJ2-1

DNA: TGCGCCAGCAGCGGAACCGGGACTAGCCGAGAGACCCAGTACTTC
CDR3: CASSGTGTSRETQYF
D: TRBD2
size: NA
V: TRBV5-1
J: TRBJ2-5

DNA: TGTGCCAGCAGCTTAGCCCATTTGGACCCGAACAATGAGCAGTTCTTC
CDR3: CASSLAHLDPNNEQFF
D: NA
size: NA
V: TRBV13
J: TRBJ2-1